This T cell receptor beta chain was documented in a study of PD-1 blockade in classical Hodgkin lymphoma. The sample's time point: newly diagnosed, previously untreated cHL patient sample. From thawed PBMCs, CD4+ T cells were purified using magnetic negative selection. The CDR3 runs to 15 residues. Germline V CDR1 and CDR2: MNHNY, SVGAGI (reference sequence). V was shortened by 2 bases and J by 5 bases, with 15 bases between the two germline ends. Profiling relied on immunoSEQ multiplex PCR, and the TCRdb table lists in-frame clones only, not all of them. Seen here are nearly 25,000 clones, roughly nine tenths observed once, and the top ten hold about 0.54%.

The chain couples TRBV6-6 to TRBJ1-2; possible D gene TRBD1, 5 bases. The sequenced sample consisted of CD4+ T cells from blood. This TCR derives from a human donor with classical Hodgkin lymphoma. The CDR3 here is CASSYEDSFFYGYTF. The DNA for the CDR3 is TGTGCCAGCAGTTACGAAGACAGCTTCTTTTATGGCTACACCTTC.